The 14 T cell receptor beta chains below were found in one sample sequenced in a study of blood T cell repertoires in COVID-19. The table came from immunoSEQ multiplex PCR; TCRdb's copy has only in-frame clones and leaves some out. The profile shows a few hundred thousand clones, 65% to 90% of them singletons. Input material: PBMCs or T cells enriched from blood (not recorded which). The receptor set was obtained from a man aged 35 to 55 who had recovered from COVID-19.

As for this clone: Relative to the germline gene, one junction end is altered; a read error may explain this. The V gene is TRBV23-1, the J gene TRBJ1-2; 7 positions agree with TRBD1. TRBV23-1 is filed as an ORF, its function uncertain. CDR3 length: 18 amino acids. CDR3 DNA: TGCGTCAGCAGTCAATCTAAGATTAGGGGACAGATCAACTATGGCTACACCTTC. It yields the protein CVSSQSKIRGQINYGYTF.

The V gene is TRBV27, the J gene TRBJ2-7; TRBD2 might be the D (5 bases). The CDR3 totals 10 residues. The germline V gene has CDR1 MNHEY and CDR2 SMNVEV (reference sequence). V was shortened by 8 bases and J by 9 bases, with 11 bases between the two germline ends. This CDR3 is CASLLSGQYF. CDR3 DNA: TGTGCCAGCCTTCTAAGCGGGCAGTACTTC.

V gene TRBV19 combines with J gene TRBJ2-5; possibly TRBD1 for D (6 bases). The CDR3 runs to 13 residues. V was shortened by 8 bases and J by 1 base, with 11 bases between the two germline ends. Germline V lookup: CDR1 LNHDA, CDR2 SQIVND (reference sequence). CDR3 in amino acids: CASRRGIQETQYF. The CDR3 DNA is TGTGCCAGTCGAAGGGGGATCCAAGAGACCCAGTACTTC.

The gene calls are TRBV6-6 and TRBJ2-5; D may be TRBD1 (5 bases). The CDR3 is 15 residues long. CDR1 is MNHNY and CDR2 is SVGAGI in the germline V gene (reference sequence). Trimming took 6 bases from V and 4 from J, leaving 18 bases between them. This chain's CDR3 is CASSDQGNMGETQYF. CDR3 bases: TGTGCCAGCAGCGACCAGGGTAATATGGGAGAGACCCAGTACTTC.

This chain uses TRBV11-2 with TRBJ2-7; D is perhaps TRBD2 (5 bases). The ends were cut back, 1 base at V and 6 bases at J, with 19 bases in the middle. The CDR3 totals 16 residues. Germline CDR1 is SGHAT and CDR2 is FQNNGV. CDR3 sequence (DNA): TGTGCCAGCAGCTTAGTGAGGGCAGGCCTTTTAGGCGAGCAGTACTTC. Protein product: CASSLVRAGLLGEQYF.

The J gene is TRBJ2-7, the V gene TRBV30; 9 bases match TRBD2. CDR1 and CDR2 from the germline V gene are GTSNPN and SVGIG (reference sequence). V was pared by 3 bases and J by 2 bases, with 5 bases of the junction left unmatched. This CDR3 spans 14 amino acids. CDR3: CAWRGLAGPYEQYF. The CDR3 DNA follows: TGTGCCTGGAGGGGGCTAGCGGGACCCTACGAGCAGTACTTC.

V usage is TRBV7-9 and J usage is TRBJ2-3, with 8 bases that match TRBD2. V trimming: 5 bases; J trimming: 1 base; junction bases outside the gene matches: 2. Germline CDR1 reads SEHNR; CDR2 reads FQNEAQ (reference sequence). The CDR3 totals 14 residues. CDR3 region: CASSPGGGTDTQYF. Here the CDR3 DNA reads TGTGCCAGCAGCCCGGGGGGGGGCACAGATACGCAGTATTTT.

This chain connects TRBV27 to TRBJ2-2; D possibly corresponds to TRBD2 (5 bases). CDR1 and CDR2 from the germline V gene are MNHEY and SMNVEV (reference sequence). Trimming left V 0 bases short and J 3 bases short, with 17 bases between. The length of the CDR3 is 18 residues. DNA of the CDR3: TGTGCCAGCAGTTTATCGGACTTGCTGGCTAGCCACACCGGGGAGCTGTTTTTT. Translated: CASSLSDLLASHTGELFF.

V and J are TRBV30 and TRBJ1-5; 7 bases align to TRBD1. This CDR3 is 12 amino acids long. V shed 6 bases and J 6 bases; nucleotides not matched to a gene: 5. Per germline, CDR1 GTSNPN and CDR2 SVGIG (reference sequence). CDR3 sequence reads: CACSQGSQPQHF. In nucleotides, the CDR3 is TGTGCCTGTTCACAGGGGAGTCAGCCCCAGCATTTT.

The gene calls are TRBV14 and TRBJ2-1; D is possibly TRBD1 (5 bases). Germline V CDR1 and CDR2: SGHDN, FVKESK. CDR3 length equals 15 residues. Between the trimmed V and J ends, which lost 2 bases and 1 base, there was a span of 9 bases. CDR3 region: CASSQLTDSYNEQFF. The CDR3 DNA reads TGTGCCAGCAGCCAACTGACAGATTCCTACAATGAGCAGTTCTTC.

Details on this clone: Relative to the germline gene, one junction end is altered; a read error may explain this. The J gene is TRBJ2-7, the V gene TRBV14, with D unresolved. This CDR3 is built from 11 residues. Germline V gene sequence: CDR1 SGHDN, CDR2 FVKESK. For the CDR3, the DNA is TGTGCCAGCAGCCAGCACACCGAACCAAGCTTC. Its protein is CASSQHTEPSF.

The chain employs TRBV4-1 and TRBJ2-7, with D possibly being TRBD1 (5 bases). The CDR3 covers 17 residues. V was trimmed by 0 bases and J by 1 base, leaving 16 bases between them. Looked up from germline, CDR1 is MGHRA and CDR2 is YSYEKL. CDR3 sequence (DNA): TGCGCCAGCAGCCAAGAATTAGGCCCAGGGTGGTCCTACGAGCAGTACTTC. It encodes CASSQELGPGWSYEQYF.

This clone was counted only a few times. The chain is built from TRBV19 and TRBJ2-5; 12 bases are a match to TRBD1. With 3 bases clipped from V and 5 bases from J, the junction kept 4 bases outside the gene matches. This CDR3 contains 15 residues. CDR1 and CDR2 from the germline V gene are LNHDA and SQIVND (reference sequence). CDR3 region: CASSMGQGAGETQYF. The DNA of the CDR3 is TGTGCCAGTAGTATGGGACAGGGGGCCGGGGAGACCCAGTACTTC.

The rearrangement joins TRBV7-9 to TRBJ2-2, with D possibly TRBD2 on 6 matching bases. In germline, CDR1 is SEHNR, CDR2 FQNEAQ (reference sequence). Trimming took off 5 bases at V and 4 bases at J, with 11 bases between the two ends. This CDR3 comprises 14 residues. CDR3 DNA: TGTGCCAGCAGCCGGGAGACGAGCACCGGGGAGCTGTTTTTT. It translates to CASSRETSTGELFF.